The entry below describes one T cell receptor beta chain. This entry belongs to a study of blood T cell repertoires in COVID-19. Study context: The analysed material was cDNA or gDNA that came from T cells, B-cell-depleted T cells, or PBMCs.

All enrollees were about 18 to 89 years old and from 20 to 25 US areas. The CDR3 contains 14 residues. V lost 5 bases to trimming and J lost 0 bases; unmatched junction nucleotides: 1. The germline gives CDR1 SEHNR, CDR2 FQNEAQ (reference sequence). Authors' analysis steps: Reference gene primer amplification in the assay estimated nucleated cell counts. Data came from immunoSEQ multiplex PCR; TCRdb stores just in-frame clones and leaves some out. The DNA gave D and trimming, while V, J and clone size come from that table. The data hold about 200,000 clones, with roughly 91% observed a single time. The source is a woman aged 25-40 years with acute COVID-19. The rearrangement joins TRBV7-9 to TRBJ2-7, with 10 nucleotides matching TRBD1. The sample comprised PBMCs or T cells enriched from blood (not recorded which). CDR3 residues: CASSRQGASYEQYF. CDR3 DNA sequence: TGTGCCAGCAGCCGACAGGGGGCCTCCTACGAGCAGTACTTC.